Shown below are 20 T cell receptor beta chains from a single sample sequenced in a study of T cells after posttransplantation cyclophosphamide. Assay: immunoSEQ multiplex PCR; the TCRdb copy retains only in-frame clones and omits some. The sample holds some 46,000 clones, and no clone turns up only once. The specimen was PBMCs. The receptors were gathered from a middle-aged man in good health, CMV-negative, and a related stem cell transplant donor.

At least ten counts were recorded for this clone. V and J are TRBV5-4 and TRBJ2-5; D unresolved. Germline V CDR1 and CDR2: SGHNT, YYREEE (reference sequence). Trimming cost V 2 bases and J 1 base, with 9 bases left between them. This CDR3 is 14 amino acids long. In DNA, the CDR3 is TGTGCCAGCAGCTTCCCCAGTCTCCAAGAGACCCAGTACTTC. Protein product: CASSFPSLQETQYF. Drawing the rest from reference TRBV5-4 and TRBJ2-5, the complete variable domain is ETGVTQSPTHLIKTRGQQVTLRCSSQSGHNTVSWYQQALGQGPQFIFQYYREEENGRGNFPPRFSGLQFPNYSSELNVNALELDDSALYLCASSFPSLQETQYFGPGTRLLVL.

J is TRBJ1-6 and V is TRBV6-4, with D tentatively TRBD1 (5 bases). Germline values: CDR1 MRHNA, CDR2 SNTAGT. V was shortened by 8 bases and J by 6 bases, with 14 bases between the two germline ends. There are 14 residues in the CDR3. DNA for the CDR3: TGTGCCAGCGGACAAGAAGCCGGTAATTCACCCCTCCACTTT. Translation gives CASGQEAGNSPLHF.

This clone was seen a few times. The chain is built from TRBV4-3 and TRBJ2-7; 8 bases line up with TRBD2. The CDR3 is made up of 16 amino acids. Germline values: CDR1 LGHNA, CDR2 YSLEER. This chain's CDR3 is CASSQITSGPPGEQHV. As DNA, the CDR3 is TGCGCCAGCAGCCAGATTACTAGCGGCCCCCCTGGCGAGCAGCACGTC.

This clone was recorded at least ten times. The chain uses TRBV27 and TRBJ2-3; D not resolved. Per the germline V gene, CDR1 is MNHEY and CDR2 is SMNVEV (reference sequence). Deletions cut 6 bases from V and 6 bases from J, with 10 bases between. The CDR3 is 12 amino acids. The CDR3: CASRLTPDTQYF. The CDR3 nucleotides are TGTGCCAGCAGACTAACGCCGGATACGCAGTATTTT.

This clone was picked up many times. This chain connects TRBV5-1 to TRBJ1-6; D might be TRBD1 (5 bases). The CDR3 is 17 residues long. The germline V gene has CDR1 SGHRS and CDR2 YFSETQ. Trimming took off 0 bases at V and 2 bases at J, with 12 bases between the two ends. The CDR3 DNA reads as TGCGCCAGCAGCTTGGGTGACAGACATGCCTATAATTCACCCCTCCACTTT. It translates to CASSLGDRHAYNSPLHF.

This clone was detected many times. The chain employs TRBV6-4 and TRBJ2-7; 9 bases map to TRBD1. The length of the CDR3 is 16 residues. Trimming at V came to 4 bases and at J to 2 bases, leaving 9 bases not matched to a gene. Germline-derived CDR1 and CDR2 are MRHNA and SNTAGT. The CDR3 loop reads CASSVWWDRETYEQYV. The CDR3 DNA reads as TGTGCCAGCAGTGTCTGGTGGGACAGGGAGACCTACGAGCAGTACGTC.

This clone was observed a few times. V is TRBV7-6 and J is TRBJ1-1, with a weak D call TRBD1 (6 bases). Germline CDR1 reads SGHVS; CDR2 reads FNYEAQ. V shed 1 base and J shed 7 bases, with 16 bases lying between them. The CDR3 has 15 residues. The CDR3 here is CASSLEHRVAGEAFF. The CDR3 DNA reads TGTGCCAGCAGCTTAGAACACAGGGTTGCAGGTGAAGCTTTCTTT.

This clone was found many times. V usage is TRBV18 and J usage is TRBJ2-2, with a possible D match to TRBD1 (5 bases). Between the trimmed V and J ends, which lost 3 bases and 1 base, there was a span of 9 bases. The germline CDR1 and CDR2 sequences are KGHSH and LQKENI. CDR3 length: 15 amino acids. For the CDR3, the DNA is TGTGCCAGCTCACCCACTACAGGGAACACCGGGGAGCTGTTTTTT. Translation: CASSPTTGNTGELFF.

The V call is TRBV5-5, the J call TRBJ2-1, with 7 nucleotides matching TRBD1. In germline, CDR1 is SGHKS, CDR2 YYEKEE (reference sequence). The CDR3 length is 14 residues. After removal of 5 bases from V and 7 bases from J, the junction contained 9 bases not matched to a gene. CDR3 sequence (DNA): TGTGCCAGCAGACGGACAGGTGTGGAAAATGAGCAGTTCTTC. Its protein is CASRRTGVENEQFF. The full variable domain, completed using reference TRBV5-5 and TRBJ2-1, is DAGVTQSPTHLIKTRGQQVTLRCSPISGHKSVSWYQQVLGQGPQFIFQYYEKEERGRGNFPDRFSARQFPNYSSELNVNALLLGDSALYLCASRRTGVENEQFFGPGTRLTVL.

Many counts were recorded for this clone. V gene TRBV7-6 combines with J gene TRBJ1-1; 10 bases align to TRBD1. The germline gives CDR1 SGHVS, CDR2 FNYEAQ. Trimming at V came to 5 bases and at J to 6 bases, leaving 3 bases not matched to a gene. This CDR3 is built from 13 residues. The CDR3 here is CASSLGQGAEAFF. CDR3 DNA sequence: TGTGCCAGCAGCCTCGGACAGGGGGCTGAAGCTTTCTTT. Full variable domain (missing parts from reference TRBV7-6 and TRBJ1-1): GAGVSQSPRYKVTKRGQDVALRCDPISGHVSLYWYRQALGQGPEFLTYFNYEAQQDKSGLPNDRFSAERPEGSISTLTIQRTEQRDSAMYRCASSLGQGAEAFFGQGTRLTVV.

At least ten counts were recorded for this clone. The chain couples TRBV10-3 to TRBJ1-1, with TRBD1 identical over 7 bases. V lost 7 bases, J lost 4 bases, and 6 bases stayed unmatched. CDR1 is ENHRY and CDR2 is SYGVKD in the germline V gene. This CDR3 region has 13 residues. DNA for the CDR3: TGTGCCATCAAATTGGACAGGAGCACTGAAGCTTTCTTT. Protein sequence: CAIKLDRSTEAFF.

This clone was detected a few times. The chain links TRBV18 to TRBJ2-3, with D possibly matching TRBD2 (5 bases). CDR3 size: 17 residues. With 2 bases removed from V and 2 bases from J, the gap between germline ends came to 17 bases. Germline V CDR1 and CDR2: KGHSH, LQKENI. CDR3 protein: CASSPKRTPKYTDTQYF. The CDR3 bases are TGTGCCAGCTCACCAAAGAGGACTCCTAAATACACAGATACGCAGTATTTT.

There are a few counts of this clone. The chain employs TRBV29-1 and TRBJ1-3, with a possible D match to TRBD1 (6 bases). V gave up 6 bases and J gave up 2 bases, with 14 bases separating them. The CDR3 has 14 amino acids. Germline V gene lookup returns CDR1 SQVTM and CDR2 ANQGSEA. CDR3 in DNA: TGCAGCGTCTCAGGGGAAATAGCTGGAAACACCATATATTTT. Amino acids: CSVSGEIAGNTIYF.

The sample holds many counts of this clone. The chain has TRBV15 and TRBJ1-5; a possible D gene is TRBD1 (5 bases). The CDR3 totals 13 residues. The germline V and J ends were trimmed by 3 bases and 4 bases, with 7 bases remaining between them. Per germline, CDR1 LNHNV and CDR2 YYDKDF (reference sequence). This CDR3 reads CATSSQGNQPQHF. CDR3 coding DNA: TGTGCCACCAGCAGTCAGGGAAATCAGCCCCAGCATTTT.

This clone has only a few counts. The V call is TRBV15, the J call TRBJ2-3; 7 bases are shared with TRBD2. V lost 4 bases and J lost 8; bases outside the gene matches: 12. Per the germline V gene, CDR1 is LNHNV and CDR2 is YYDKDF (reference sequence). The CDR3 is 15 amino acids. This CDR3 reads CATSKTGGTQTTQYF. The CDR3 DNA reads as TGTGCCACCAGCAAGACGGGGGGTACCCAGACTACGCAGTATTTT.

The table lists this clone with many counts. The V gene is TRBV5-6, the J gene TRBJ1-1; 8 bases fit TRBD1. In germline, CDR1 is SGHDT, CDR2 YYEEEE. The junction had 9 bases not matched to a gene; V was cut back by 4 bases and J by 7 bases. The CDR3 runs to 14 residues. CDR3 loop: CASSTYYRGSEAFF. DNA for the CDR3: TGTGCCAGCAGCACCTACTACAGGGGGAGTGAAGCTTTCTTT.

There are many counts of this clone. In DNA, the CDR3 is TGTGCCAGCAGCTCACTCTTGGAACTAGCGACGAACACCGGGGAGCTGTTTTTT. It codes for CASSSLLELATNTGELFF. V and J are TRBV9 and TRBJ2-2, with 7 bases identical to TRBD2. V shed 4 bases and J 0 bases; nucleotides not matched to a gene: 12. This CDR3 has 18 amino acids. From germline, CDR1 is SGDLS and CDR2 YYNGEE.

The table lists this clone with a few counts. Mismatch with germline at one junction end may stem from a read error. The chain links TRBV29-1 to TRBJ1-3; D not resolved. Germline V gene lookup returns CDR1 SQVTM and CDR2 ANQGSEA. The CDR3 loop spans 14 amino acids. CDR3 sequence (DNA): TGCAGCGTGAGCGGGGAAAGCTCTGGAAACGCCATATATTTT. Translating it yields CSVSGESSGNAIYF.

The rearrangement uses TRBV10-1 and TRBJ2-3; D might be TRBD2 (5 bases). The CDR3 covers 15 residues. The ends were cut back, 7 bases at V and 0 bases at J, with 14 bases in the middle. The germline gives CDR1 WNHNN, CDR2 SYGVQD (reference sequence). In DNA, the CDR3 is TGCGCCAGCAAAACTAGGACGTCTAGCACAGATACGCAGTATTTT. Translation gives CASKTRTSSTDTQYF.

This clone was counted at least ten times. V is TRBV6-5 and J is TRBJ1-6; TRBD1 matches 9 bases. The CDR3 consists of 15 residues. J lost 10 bases, V lost 6 bases, and 10 bases had no gene match. Looked up from germline, CDR1 is MNHEY and CDR2 is SVGAGI. CDR3: CASRPIWTGESPLHF. The CDR3 nucleotides read TGTGCCAGCAGACCAATTTGGACAGGGGAATCACCCCTCCACTTT.